The 24 T cell receptor beta chains below were found in one sample sequenced in a study of cytomegalovirus exposure and HLA in healthy donors. A multiplex PCR was run with 60 Vbeta primers and 13 Jbeta primers. Produced via immunoSEQ multiplex PCR; TCRdb's table is partial and in-frame only. The repertoire holds some 150,000 clones, with roughly 82% as singletons. Sequencing used PBMCs. The receptors here all came from a man in his thirties or forties in good health and CMV-seropositive.

The gene calls are TRBV7-7 and TRBJ2-5; possible D gene TRBD2, 7 bases. Per germline, CDR1 SSHAT and CDR2 FNYEAQ (reference sequence). CDR3 length: 14 amino acids. Trimming removed 3 bases from V and 4 bases from J, with 12 bases in between. As DNA, the CDR3 is TGTGCCAGCAGCTTCGCGGGGGCCGGAGAGACCCAGTACTTC. This encodes CASSFAGAGETQYF.

In its sample, this clone was seen a few times. The J gene is TRBJ2-2, the V gene TRBV13; tentative D call: TRBD1 (6 bases). The CDR3 has 16 residues. V shed 1 base and J shed 6 bases, with 15 bases lying between them. The germline CDR1 and CDR2 sequences are PRHDT and FYEKMQ (reference sequence). CDR3 sequence: CASSLDRERLSGELFF. As DNA, the CDR3 is TGTGCCAGCAGCTTAGACAGGGAAAGGTTGTCCGGGGAGCTGTTTTTT.

The chain links TRBV5-5 to TRBJ2-2, with unresolved D. Germline V gives CDR1 SGHKS, CDR2 YYEKEE (reference sequence). The CDR3 loop spans 13 amino acids. V lost 5 bases to trimming and J lost 5 bases, with 10 bases between them. The DNA for the CDR3 is TGTGCCAGCAGTATGACGAGGACCGGGGAGCTGTTTTTT. It codes for CASSMTRTGELFF.

V usage is TRBV6-4 and J usage is TRBJ1-5, with TRBD1 matching 8 bases. With 7 bases clipped from V and 6 bases from J, the junction kept 8 bases outside the gene matches. Germline CDR1 MRHNA, CDR2 SNTAGT. The CDR3 runs to 14 residues. The CDR3 is CASTWDRRGQPQHF. CDR3 DNA: TGTGCCAGCACCTGGGACAGGCGGGGTCAGCCCCAGCATTTT.

The genes are TRBV28 and TRBJ1-1; TRBD1 matches at 8 bases. Germline values: CDR1 MDHEN, CDR2 SYDVKM. V shed 5 bases, J shed 4 bases, and the junction held 9 bases outside the gene matches. The CDR3 is 15 amino acids. The CDR3 protein is CASSTLQGVGTEAFF. The CDR3 bases are TGTGCCAGCAGTACCCTACAGGGGGTGGGCACTGAAGCTTTCTTT.

This clone was observed a few times. The rearrangement uses TRBV6-5 and TRBJ2-7, with D tentatively TRBD2 (5 bases). This CDR3 has 12 amino acids. The germline CDR1 and CDR2 sequences are MNHEY and SVGAGI. The ends were cut back, 6 bases at V and 5 bases at J, with 11 bases in the middle. For the CDR3, the DNA is TGTGCCAGCAGCCCCGGGGTCCACGAGCAGTACTTC. This codes for CASSPGVHEQYF.

This clone has only a few counts. The rearrangement links TRBV28 to TRBJ2-2, with 16 positions matching TRBD2. The CDR3 covers 17 residues. The V gene end was trimmed by 0 bases and the J gene end by 6 bases; junction bases not matched to a gene: 1. Germline CDR1 reads MDHEN; CDR2 reads SYDVKM. The CDR3 sequence: CASSLWGLAGGPGELFF. The CDR3, as DNA: TGTGCCAGCAGTTTATGGGGACTAGCGGGGGGGCCCGGGGAGCTGTTTTTT.

This chain links TRBV30 with TRBJ2-7; TRBD2 might be the D (6 bases). The CDR3 covers 19 residues. Trimming stripped 1 base from V and 2 bases from J, with 27 bases between. The germline V gene has CDR1 GTSNPN and CDR2 SVGIG (reference sequence). The CDR3 DNA sequence: TGTGCCTGGAGTGCTACCGACCCCATCACGGTTCGGGGGACCTACGAGCAGTACTTC. It is translated as CAWSATDPITVRGTYEQYF.

The chain uses TRBV28 and TRBJ1-1, with 7 bases matching TRBD1. Germline V CDR1 and CDR2: MDHEN, SYDVKM. V was pared by 4 bases and J by 11 bases, with 16 bases of the junction left unmatched. The CDR3 is 15 amino acids. The CDR3 DNA is TGTGCCAGCAGTTCCTCCGGACCCAAAGACAGGGACGCTTTCTTT. Its protein product is CASSSSGPKDRDAFF. Filled out from reference TRBV28 and TRBJ1-1, the complete variable domain reads DVKVTQSSRYLVKRTGEKVFLECVQDMDHENMFWYRQDPGLGLRLIYFSYDVKMKEKGDIPEGYSVSREKKERFSLILESASTNQTSMYLCASSSSGPKDRDAFFGQGTRLTVV.

In this sample, this clone turned up a few times. The rearrangement uses TRBV6-1 and TRBJ2-7; a weak D match, TRBD1 (6 bases). Germline V gene lookup returns CDR1 MNHNS and CDR2 SASEGT. Trimming removed 2 bases at V and 7 bases at J, with 9 bases between. CDR3 length equals 12 residues. For the CDR3, the DNA is TGTGCCAGCAGTGAAAGTAGGGGGGAGCAGTACTTC. Translation gives CASSESRGEQYF.

V is TRBV19 and J is TRBJ1-1, with D tentatively TRBD1 (5 bases). Germline V gives CDR1 LNHDA, CDR2 SQIVND (reference sequence). Trimming took off 3 bases at V and 2 bases at J, with 10 bases between the two ends. This CDR3 contains 14 residues. For the CDR3, the DNA is TGTGCCAGTAGTATTGGCAGGGTTAACACTGAAGCTTTCTTT. Translation gives CASSIGRVNTEAFF.

This clone has only one observation. This chain uses TRBV11-2 with TRBJ1-3; D is uncertain. CDR1 SGHAT and CDR2 FQNNGV come from the germline V gene. The V and J ends lost 1 base and 7 bases respectively, with 8 bases between them. This CDR3 comprises 13 residues. The CDR3 coding sequence is TGTGCCAGCAGCTTAGCCAATGAGAACACCATATATTTT. This gives the protein CASSLANENTIYF. Full variable domain (remainder filled in from reference TRBV11-2 and TRBJ1-3): EAGVAQSPRYKIIEKRQSVAFWCNPISGHATLYWYQQILGQGPKLLIQFQNNGVVDDSQLPKDRFSAERLKGVDSTLKIQPAKLEDSAVYLCASSLANENTIYFGEGSWLTVV.

The chain has TRBV14 and TRBJ1-1; the D is unclear. Germline CDR1 reads SGHDN; CDR2 reads FVKESK. CDR3 length equals 13 residues. Trimming removed 1 base from V and 4 bases from J, with 7 bases in between. CDR3 sequence: CASSQAPFTEAFF. CDR3 bases: TGTGCCAGCAGCCAAGCCCCGTTCACTGAAGCTTTCTTT.

The chain links TRBV6-5 to TRBJ2-7; D is uncertain. Trimming removed 5 bases from V and 0 bases from J, with 11 bases in between. This CDR3 region has 14 residues. The germline CDR1 and CDR2 sequences are MNHEY and SVGAGI. The CDR3 protein is CASSPNSASYEQYF. CDR3 coding DNA: TGTGCCAGCAGTCCAAACTCTGCCTCCTACGAGCAGTACTTC.

The DNA of the CDR3 is TGCGCCAGCAGCACGGGACACAGTTACAATGAGCAGTTCTTC. Its translation is CASSTGHSYNEQFF. The rearrangement links TRBV5-1 to TRBJ2-1, with D perhaps matching TRBD1 (6 bases). Trimming shortened V by 4 bases and J by 4 bases, and 12 bases separated the two germline ends. Germline assignment: CDR1 SGHRS and CDR2 YFSETQ. This CDR3 has 14 amino acids. The whole variable domain, filled in from reference TRBV5-1 and TRBJ2-1, reads KAGVTQTPRYLIKTRGQQVTLSCSPISGHRSVSWYQQTPGQGLQFLFEYFSETQRNKGNFPGRFSGRQFSNSRSEMNVSTLELGDSALYLCASSTGHSYNEQFFGPGTRLTVL.

The V call is TRBV6-6, the J call TRBJ2-2, with TRBD2 identical over 10 bases. The V gene's germline CDR1 is MNHNY and CDR2 SVGAGI (reference sequence). The CDR3 spans 15 residues. With V trimmed by 11 bases and J by 4 bases, 10 bases remained unmatched. The CDR3 here is CAQSQRGGFTGELFF. As DNA, the CDR3 is TGTGCCCAATCCCAGCGGGGGGGCTTCACCGGGGAGCTGTTTTTT.

This chain connects TRBV14 to TRBJ2-5, with a possible D match to TRBD2 (6 bases). V was shortened by 2 bases and J by 0 bases, with 22 bases between the two germline ends. The CDR3 length is 19 residues. Germline-derived CDR1 and CDR2 are SGHDN and FVKESK. DNA of the CDR3: TGTGCCAGCAGCCAAAAGGGGCTAGCTACTAGCAGACACCAAGAGACCCAGTACTTC. Its translation is CASSQKGLATSRHQETQYF.

The chain uses TRBV5-1 and TRBJ2-7; 8 nucleotides align to TRBD2. The germline gives CDR1 SGHRS, CDR2 YFSETQ. CDR3 length: 15 residues. Trimming took 4 bases from V and 1 from J; bases not matched to a gene: 7. The CDR3 sequence is CASSPQVAGSYEQYF. The CDR3 nucleotides are TGCGCCAGCAGCCCCCAGGTAGCGGGATCCTACGAGCAGTACTTC.

This chain uses TRBV28 with TRBJ1-5, with D tentatively TRBD1 (5 bases). The CDR3 contains 18 residues. V was pared by 8 bases and J by 2 bases, with 25 bases between. The germline V gene encodes CDR1 MDHEN and CDR2 SYDVKM. The CDR3 nucleotides are TGTGCCAGCGGGGCTGGCTACACGAAAATAGTTGGCAATCAGCCCCAGCATTTT. Its translation: CASGAGYTKIVGNQPQHF. The full variable domain, with the rest looked up from reference TRBV28 and TRBJ1-5, is DVKVTQSSRYLVKRTGEKVFLECVQDMDHENMFWYRQDPGLGLRLIYFSYDVKMKEKGDIPEGYSVSREKKERFSLILESASTNQTSMYLCASGAGYTKIVGNQPQHFGDGTRLSIL.

The rearrangement joins TRBV19 to TRBJ1-1, with TRBD1 as a possible D gene (5 bases). V lost 3 bases to trimming and J lost 0 bases, with 26 bases between them. CDR3 length equals 20 residues. The V gene's germline CDR1 is LNHDA and CDR2 SQIVND (reference sequence). The CDR3 coding sequence is TGTGCCAGTAGTATGGGTTCGTGGGGCTTCGCTAGGGGTATGAACACTGAAGCTTTCTTT. Its translation: CASSMGSWGFARGMNTEAFF. The variable domain in full, with the rest retrieved from reference TRBV19 and TRBJ1-1, is DGGITQSPKYLFRKEGQNVTLSCEQNLNHDAMYWYRQDPGQGLRLIYYSQIVNDFQKGDIAEGYSVSREKKESFPLTVTSAQKNPTAFYLCASSMGSWGFARGMNTEAFFGQGTRLTVV.

The V and J genes are TRBV19 and TRBJ1-2, with TRBD1 identical over 8 bases. CDR3 length equals 16 residues. Germline CDR1 LNHDA, CDR2 SQIVND (reference sequence). Trimming cost V 6 bases and J 2 bases; bases outside gene matches: 11. The CDR3 DNA follows: TGTGCCAGTAGGGCAAGGACAGGGAAACACAACTATGGCTACACCTTC. It encodes CASRARTGKHNYGYTF.

The CDR3 loop reads CASSEGQGGNNEKLFF. The CDR3 bases are TGTGCCAGCAGTGAAGGACAGGGGGGCAATAATGAAAAACTGTTTTTT. The chain has TRBV6-1 and TRBJ1-4; TRBD1 matches at 9 bases. The CDR3 consists of 16 residues. Unmatched junction bases numbered 4, after V lost 1 base and J lost 4 bases. Germline CDR1 MNHNS, CDR2 SASEGT.

The table lists this clone with a count of one. The CDR3 region has the DNA TGTGCCAGCAGCTTTTCTGCGGGACGTCTGGGCGAGCAGTACTTC. Translation: CASSFSAGRLGEQYF. The V call is TRBV5-5, the J call TRBJ2-7; TRBD2 might be the D (6 bases). V was clipped by 2 bases and J by 6 bases, with 18 bases between them. Germline CDR1 SGHKS, CDR2 YYEKEE (reference sequence). This CDR3 contains 15 residues.

The CDR3 DNA reads TGTGCCACCAGCAGAGAGGACAAACAGGGCCACTTCTCCTACGAGCAGTACTTC. It yields the protein CATSREDKQGHFSYEQYF. The rearrangement links TRBV15 to TRBJ2-7, with D maybe TRBD1 (6 bases). The V end lost 0 bases, the J end lost 0 bases, and 18 bases lay between the germline ends. The CDR3 length is 18 residues. Germline V gives CDR1 LNHNV, CDR2 YYDKDF (reference sequence).